One and the same sample provided the 25 T cell receptor beta chains below, sequenced in a study of cytomegalovirus exposure and HLA in healthy donors. Primers included in the PCR were 60 Vbeta and 13 Jbeta primers. Profiled with immunoSEQ multiplex PCR; TCRdb holds only in-frame clones, not every one. The profile shows about 210,000 clones, roughly 83% of them singletons. The source material was PBMCs. The receptors come from a male donor in good health and CMV-seropositive.

The V and J genes are TRBV7-9 and TRBJ2-3, with 10 bases identical to TRBD2. Per germline, CDR1 SEHNR and CDR2 FQNEAQ (reference sequence). CDR3 size: 17 residues. V dropped 3 bases and J dropped 0; count of bases not matched to a gene: 6. CDR3 coding DNA: TGTGCCAGCAGCTTGCCTAGCGGGGGCTCTAGCACAGATACGCAGTATTTT. Translated, it gives CASSLPSGGSSTDTQYF.

This chain joins TRBV11-3 and TRBJ2-2, with D maybe TRBD2 (6 bases). CDR3 length equals 15 residues. Germline V CDR1 and CDR2: SGHNT, YENEEA. Trimming took 5 bases from V and 6 from J, leaving 16 bases between them. The CDR3 spells CASSPGTPHSGELFF. In DNA, the CDR3 is TGTGCCAGCAGCCCCGGGACTCCCCACTCCGGGGAGCTGTTTTTT.

This chain uses TRBV7-2 with TRBJ2-5, with 8 bases lining up with TRBD1. The CDR3 runs 15 residues. V gave up 5 bases and J gave up 2 bases; unmatched junction bases: 7. CDR1 and CDR2 (germline): SGHTA, FQGNSA. This CDR3 is CASSPRTGLQETQYF. CDR3 in DNA: TGTGCCAGCAGCCCGAGGACAGGGCTTCAAGAGACCCAGTACTTC.

The V gene is TRBV6-1, the J gene TRBJ1-2; possible D gene TRBD1, 5 bases. Trimming took 7 bases from V and 7 from J, leaving 10 bases between them. CDR1 MNHNS and CDR2 SASEGT come from the germline V gene. This CDR3 is built from 11 residues. The CDR3 DNA is TGTGCCAGCACCCAAAGGGGTGGCTACACCTTC. Translated: CASTQRGGYTF.

This rearrangement joins TRBV6-5 to TRBJ2-7; 11 nucleotides line up with TRBD1. Trimming removed 6 bases from V and 2 bases from J; junction bases left unmatched: 3. Germline lookup yields CDR1 MNHEY and CDR2 SVGAGI. The CDR3 is 14 amino acids. The CDR3 here is CASRTGQGAYEQYF. In nucleotides, the CDR3 is TGTGCCAGCAGAACGGGACAGGGGGCCTACGAGCAGTACTTC.

This clone was counted only a few times. V gene TRBV7-3 combines with J gene TRBJ2-3; the D gene is possibly TRBD2 (7 bases). V was shortened by 3 bases and J by 4 bases, with 14 bases between the two germline ends. The CDR3 runs 15 residues. Germline V gene sequence: CDR1 SGHTA, CDR2 FQGTGA. CDR3 DNA sequence: TGTGCCAGCAGCTTGGGCCTCGGGGGGCCAGATACGCAGTATTTT. It yields the protein CASSLGLGGPDTQYF.

The chain has TRBV6-5 and TRBJ2-1; 10 bases line up with TRBD2. The CDR3 runs 14 residues. In germline, CDR1 is MNHEY, CDR2 SVGAGI. V trimming: 4 bases; J trimming: 12 bases; junction bases outside the gene matches: 9. The chain's CDR3 is CASSSVLAGERQFF. Written as DNA, the CDR3 is TGTGCCAGCAGTTCCGTCCTAGCGGGAGAAAGGCAGTTCTTC.

This chain connects TRBV11-3 to TRBJ2-2, with a tentative D call TRBD2 (5 bases). The CDR3 runs 12 residues. In germline, CDR1 is SGHNT, CDR2 YENEEA. V was pared by 9 bases and J by 2 bases, with 7 bases between. The CDR3 DNA reads TGTGCCAGTGGGAGTAACACCGGGGAGCTGTTTTTT. Amino acids: CASGSNTGELFF.

The chain recombines TRBV27 with TRBJ2-3; maybe TRBD1 (5 bases). Trimming took off 2 bases at V and 2 bases at J, with 8 bases between the two ends. This CDR3 region has 14 residues. In germline, CDR1 is MNHEY, CDR2 SMNVEV (reference sequence). CDR3 protein: CASSLGALTDTQYF. Written as DNA, the CDR3 is TGTGCCAGCAGTTTAGGGGCCCTCACAGATACGCAGTATTTT.

This chain links TRBV6-5 with TRBJ2-5; D not resolved. V was trimmed by 5 bases and J by 8 bases, leaving 15 bases between them. Germline loops: CDR1 MNHEY, CDR2 SVGAGI. The length of the CDR3 is 13 residues. The DNA for the CDR3 is TGTGCCAGCAGTCTCACAGTTTCAGGAACCCAGTACTTC. As protein: CASSLTVSGTQYF.

V usage is TRBV28 and J usage is TRBJ2-7, with 7 bases aligning to TRBD2. V shed 2 bases, J shed 9 bases, and the junction held 4 bases outside the gene matches. The length of the CDR3 is 12 residues. Per the germline V gene, CDR1 is MDHEN and CDR2 is SYDVKM. The CDR3 coding sequence is TGTGCCAGCAGTTTACCAGGCGGGAGGCAGTACTTC. Amino acids: CASSLPGGRQYF. Based on the CDR3 plus reference TRBV28 and TRBJ2-7, the full variable domain is DVKVTQSSRYLVKRTGEKVFLECVQDMDHENMFWYRQDPGLGLRLIYFSYDVKMKEKGDIPEGYSVSREKKERFSLILESASTNQTSMYLCASSLPGGRQYFGPGTRLTVT.

The CDR3 spells CASSQGAPGELFF. The DNA for the CDR3 is TGTGCCAGCTCCCAGGGGGCGCCCGGGGAGCTGTTTTTT. The chain links TRBV27 to TRBJ2-2; 8 bases fit TRBD1. Losses at the gene ends were 8 bases for V and 6 bases for J; bases not matched to a gene: 5. The germline CDR1 and CDR2 sequences are MNHEY and SMNVEV (reference sequence). CDR3 length equals 13 residues.

The chain is built from TRBV4-2 and TRBJ1-5; possibly TRBD1 for D (6 bases). Germline V gene sequence: CDR1 LGHNA, CDR2 YNFKEQ. The length of the CDR3 is 14 residues. Trimming left V 2 bases short and J 4 bases short, with 9 bases between. CDR3 sequence reads: CASSQTQGNQPQHF. The CDR3 DNA sequence: TGTGCCAGCAGCCAAACACAGGGAAATCAGCCCCAGCATTTT.

This clone was counted only a few times. The V and J genes are TRBV29-1 and TRBJ2-4, with a tentative D call TRBD2 (6 bases). Germline V gives CDR1 SQVTM, CDR2 ANQGSEA. Trimming removed 7 bases from V and 7 bases from J, with 14 bases in between. CDR3 length: 12 residues. The CDR3 DNA is TGCAGCGCTGTAACCGGGGGTAACATTCAGTACTTC. Translating gives CSAVTGGNIQYF.

The chain recombines TRBV29-1 with TRBJ2-7; possibly TRBD1 for D (6 bases). There are 13 residues in the CDR3. Germline CDR1 SQVTM, CDR2 ANQGSEA. Trimming took 6 bases from V and 2 from J, leaving 14 bases between them. The CDR3: CSVLTGLTYEQYF. The DNA for the CDR3 is TGCAGCGTCCTGACAGGATTAACCTACGAGCAGTACTTC.

In DNA, the CDR3 is TGCGCCAGCAGCCTCTCCAGGGGGCAAGCTGAAGCTTTCTTT. It translates to CASSLSRGQAEAFF. The rearrangement uses TRBV4-3 and TRBJ1-1, with 8 bases identical to TRBD1. This CDR3 contains 14 residues. V lost 4 bases and J lost 6; bases outside the gene matches: 7. Germline V gene data show CDR1 as LGHNA and CDR2 as YSLEER.

The chain uses TRBV6-5 and TRBJ2-3, with 10 nucleotides matching TRBD2. The length of the CDR3 is 13 residues. From germline, CDR1 is MNHEY and CDR2 SVGAGI. Trimming at V came to 8 bases and at J to 8 bases, leaving 7 bases not matched to a gene. CDR3 region: CASGSGGAGTQYF. CDR3 nucleotides: TGTGCCAGCGGGAGCGGGGGGGCGGGTACGCAGTATTTT.

This chain links TRBV6-5 with TRBJ1-1; a weak D match, TRBD1 (5 bases). With 4 bases removed from V and 5 bases from J, the gap between germline ends came to 14 bases. This CDR3 is built from 14 residues. Germline values: CDR1 MNHEY, CDR2 SVGAGI. The CDR3 protein is CASSLNQGGTEAFF. The CDR3 DNA reads as TGTGCCAGCAGTTTAAATCAGGGAGGGACTGAAGCTTTCTTT.

The rearrangement joins TRBV4-2 to TRBJ1-4; D might be TRBD1 (6 bases). The CDR3 is 16 residues long. V lost 0 bases and J lost 7, with 15 bases in between. Germline-derived CDR1 and CDR2 are LGHNA and YNFKEQ. CDR3 residues: CASSQDSQGSFEKLFF. The DNA of the CDR3 is TGTGCCAGCAGCCAAGACAGTCAGGGGAGTTTTGAAAAACTGTTTTTT.

This chain joins TRBV6-1 and TRBJ2-1; 11 positions match TRBD2. Trimming at V came to 4 bases and at J to 7 bases, leaving 6 bases not matched to a gene. Germline V gene data show CDR1 as MNHNS and CDR2 as SASEGT. The CDR3 covers 15 residues. CDR3 loop: CASSGIAGGSNEQFF. CDR3 nucleotide sequence: TGTGCCAGCAGTGGAATAGCGGGAGGGTCGAATGAGCAGTTCTTC.

The J gene is TRBJ2-3, the V gene TRBV9; 10 bases map to TRBD2. The junction had 5 bases not matched to a gene; V was cut back by 0 bases and J by 4 bases. CDR1 SGDLS and CDR2 YYNGEE come from the germline V gene. The CDR3 runs 16 residues. CDR3 coding DNA: TGTGCCAGCAGCGTAGTCACTAGCGGGATAGCAGATACGCAGTATTTT. It encodes CASSVVTSGIADTQYF.

The J gene is TRBJ2-1, the V gene TRBV7-2; possible D gene TRBD2, 5 bases. Per germline, CDR1 SGHTA and CDR2 FQGNSA. Trimming took 6 bases from V and 10 from J, leaving 13 bases between them. There are 12 residues in the CDR3. The CDR3 DNA reads as TGTGCCAGCAGACTAGACGTAGCGGAGCAGTTCTTC. This encodes CASRLDVAEQFF.

The CDR3 loop is CASSGQGGYEQYF. The CDR3 bases are TGTGCCAGCAGTGGACAGGGAGGCTACGAGCAGTACTTC. This chain connects TRBV11-1 to TRBJ2-7, with 8 bases matching TRBD1. V lost 6 bases to trimming and J lost 3 bases; unmatched junction nucleotides: 4. Germline V gives CDR1 SGHAT, CDR2 FQDESV (reference sequence). The CDR3 contains 13 residues. The full variable domain, its missing parts supplied by reference TRBV11-1 and TRBJ2-7, is EAEVAQSPRYKITEKSQAVAFWCDPISGHATLYWYRQILGQGPELLVQFQDESVVDDSQLPKDRFSAERLKGVDSTLKIQPAELGDSAMYLCASSGQGGYEQYFGPGTRLTVT.

The chain couples TRBV29-1 to TRBJ1-1; tentative D call: TRBD1 (5 bases). The V gene lost 6 bases and the J gene lost 3 bases, with 17 bases spanning the gap. CDR3 length: 14 residues. Germline lookup yields CDR1 SQVTM and CDR2 ANQGSEA. CDR3 in DNA: TGCAGCGTGGACCCACGGGGGTTCGACACTGAAGCTTTCTTT. As protein: CSVDPRGFDTEAFF.

The rearrangement joins TRBV15 to TRBJ2-7; TRBD2 aligns across 11 bases. V trimming: 0 bases; J trimming: 6 bases; junction bases outside the gene matches: 4. In germline, CDR1 is LNHNV, CDR2 YYDKDF (reference sequence). CDR3 size: 15 residues. CDR3 in amino acids: CATSRDAGTSGEQYF. The CDR3, as DNA: TGTGCCACCAGCAGAGATGCCGGGACTAGCGGCGAGCAGTACTTC.